The T cell receptor (beta chain) under discussion was sequenced for a study of shared clonotypes between healthy human individuals. Notes on the study in general: Owing to a small donor count, the genetic and exposure-history diversity represented was limited. It was only blood that was sampled, and tissue repertoires likely differ. Relative to clonotypes present in all four donors, those not shared had lower generation probabilities.

All donors were healthy HIV-negative adults lacking recent acute infections or vaccinations. About this clone itself: Its target is not known.

Measured with immunoSEQ multiplex PCR; TCRdb has only the in-frame clones, and not every one. The profile shows hundreds of thousands of clones, 60% to 75% of them singletons. V lost 5 bases and J lost 4; bases outside the gene matches: 4. Germline assignment: CDR1 SEHNR and CDR2 FQNEAQ (reference sequence). The CDR3 runs 15 residues. The rearrangement links TRBV7-9 to TRBJ2-2; 10 bases align to TRBD2. The sequenced sample was memory CD4+ T cells sorted from blood. Subset noted: CD45RA-negative fraction. The receptor's source is a woman younger than 45 in good health. The CDR3 nucleotides are TGTGCCAGCAGCAAGGGACTAGCGCCCACCGGGGAGCTGTTTTTT. Protein sequence: CASSKGLAPTGELFF.